This TCR beta chain was found in a study of cytomegalovirus exposure and HLA in healthy donors. Per the germline V gene, CDR1 is SGHRS and CDR2 is YFSETQ. CDR3 length: 16 amino acids. Deletions cut 4 bases from V and 0 bases from J, with 14 bases between. The sample holds a few counts of this clone. Primers included in the PCR were 60 Vbeta and 13 Jbeta primers. Profiled with immunoSEQ multiplex PCR; TCRdb holds only in-frame clones, not every one. Found here are 85,000 to 90,000 clones, roughly 70% of them singletons; the top ten hold 2.1%. The sample was PBMCs. The chain has TRBV5-1 and TRBJ1-3, with D unclear. This sequence was found in a man between 25 and 39 years old in good health and CMV-seronegative. CDR3 sequence: CASSLDPGFSGNTIYF. The CDR3 DNA reads as TGCGCCAGCAGCCTGGACCCGGGATTCTCTGGAAACACCATATATTTT.